This T cell receptor beta chain was sequenced in a study of blood T cell repertoires in COVID-19. The wider study: Acute and convalescent COVID-19 samples came from the United States, Italy and Spain. Sources were T cells, B-cell-depleted T cells, or PBMCs; the material itself was cDNA or gDNA.

Original data processing: Estimation of nucleated cell counts relied on the amplification of reference gene primers. The repertoire was sequenced with immunoSEQ multiplex PCR; TCRdb's copy has only in-frame clones and lacks some. The DNA was the basis for D and trimming; V, J and clone size are from that table. This table has 150,000 to 200,000 clones, around four fifths appearing once. This clone was seen a single time. The germline V gene encodes CDR1 SQVTM and CDR2 ANQGSEA. The CDR3 loop spans 16 amino acids. The V end was cut by 4 bases, the J end by 1 base, with 19 bases between. The V gene is TRBV29-1, the J gene TRBJ1-1; D gene ambiguous. Sequencing was done on a sample of peripheral blood. This TCR was recovered from a man aged 25-45 years with active or convalescent COVID-19. Here the CDR3 reads CSVGTYAGEPNTEAFF. DNA of the CDR3: TGCAGCGTTGGGACCTACGCGGGCGAGCCGAACACTGAAGCTTTCTTT.